The clone carrying this TCR beta chain has at least ten counts. This specimen belongs to a study of blood T cell repertoires in COVID-19. Study-level background: The United States, Italy and Spain supplied acute and convalescent COVID-19 samples.

Data came from immunoSEQ multiplex PCR; TCRdb stores just in-frame clones and leaves some out. The sample has under 300,000 clones, around 90% seen once. Trimming took 4 bases from V and 7 from J, leaving 22 bases between them. Germline V gene data show CDR1 as PRHDT and CDR2 as FYEKMQ (reference sequence). This CDR3 spans 16 amino acids. The specimen sequenced was peripheral blood. The chain couples TRBV13 to TRBJ1-1, with TRBD1 as a possible D gene (5 bases). The origin of this receptor is a man in his fifties or sixties who had recovered from COVID-19. The CDR3 coding sequence is TGTGCCAGCAGCTCCCGGTCACCAGGGATACGTGGTGAAGCTTTCTTT. Residues: CASSSRSPGIRGEAFF.